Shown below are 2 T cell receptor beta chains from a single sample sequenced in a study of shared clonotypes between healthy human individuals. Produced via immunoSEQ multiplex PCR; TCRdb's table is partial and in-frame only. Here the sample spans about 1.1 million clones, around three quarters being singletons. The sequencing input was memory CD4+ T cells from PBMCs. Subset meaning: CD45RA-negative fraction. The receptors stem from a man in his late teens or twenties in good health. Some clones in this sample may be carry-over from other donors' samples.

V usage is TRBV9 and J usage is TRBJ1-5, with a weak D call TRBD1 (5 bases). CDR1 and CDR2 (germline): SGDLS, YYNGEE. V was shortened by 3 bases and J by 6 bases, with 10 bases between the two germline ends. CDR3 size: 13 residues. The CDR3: CASSASGGQPQHF. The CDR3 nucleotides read TGTGCCAGCAGCGCCTCGGGGGGTCAGCCCCAGCATTTT. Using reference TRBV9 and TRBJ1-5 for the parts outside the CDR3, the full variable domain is DSGVTQTPKHLITATGQRVTLRCSPRSGDLSVYWYQQSLDQGLQFLIQYYNGEERAKGNILERFSAQQFPDLHSELNLSSLELGDSALYFCASSASGGQPQHFGDGTRLSIL.

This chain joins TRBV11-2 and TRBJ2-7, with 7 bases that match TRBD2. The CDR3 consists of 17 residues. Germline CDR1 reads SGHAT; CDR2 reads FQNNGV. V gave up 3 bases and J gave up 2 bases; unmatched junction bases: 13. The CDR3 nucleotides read TGTGCCAGCAGCTTCCTGACTAGCTCCACACCTGCCTACGAGCAGTACTTC. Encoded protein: CASSFLTSSTPAYEQYF.